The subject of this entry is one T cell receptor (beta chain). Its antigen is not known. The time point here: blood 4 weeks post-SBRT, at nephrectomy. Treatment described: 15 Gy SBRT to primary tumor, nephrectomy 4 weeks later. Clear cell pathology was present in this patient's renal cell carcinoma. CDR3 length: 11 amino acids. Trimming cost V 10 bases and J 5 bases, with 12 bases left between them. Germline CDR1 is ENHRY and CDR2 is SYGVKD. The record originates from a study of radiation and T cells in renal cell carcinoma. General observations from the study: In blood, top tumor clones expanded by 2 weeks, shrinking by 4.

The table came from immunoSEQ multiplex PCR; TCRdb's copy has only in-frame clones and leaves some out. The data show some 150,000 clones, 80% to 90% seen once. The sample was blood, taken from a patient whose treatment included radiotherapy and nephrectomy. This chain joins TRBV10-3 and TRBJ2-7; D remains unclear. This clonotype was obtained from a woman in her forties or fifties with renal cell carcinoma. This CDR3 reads CATTMFDEQYF. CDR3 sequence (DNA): TGTGCCACCACAATGTTCGACGAGCAGTACTTC.